This T cell receptor (beta chain) originates from a study of PD-1 blockade in classical Hodgkin lymphoma. In the study overall: Nivolumab was given intravenously to patients at 3 mg/kg every 2 weeks.

Study conclusions and caveats: It was reported that newly diagnosed patients had less baseline TCR diversity than healthy donors. Complete responders matched newly diagnosed patients in baseline diversity. Later analyses included only patients treated at least 1 year post-ASCT.

With no exception, relapse followed autologous stem cell transplantation in all patients, and brentuximab vedotin exposure varied. Repertoires were generated with immunoSEQ multiplex PCR, while TCRdb's copy carries only in-frame clones and drops some. The sample shows more than 25,000 clones, approximately 70% of them seen only once. Notes on this clone: The antigen is undetermined.

The specimen was peripheral blood mononuclear cells (PBMCs), collected before the second cycle of nivolumab. This TCR was sampled from a human donor with classical Hodgkin lymphoma.

This chain's CDR3 is CASSANPTGQISGYTF. The CDR3 region has the DNA TGTGCCAGCAGTGCCAACCCGACCGGACAGATAAGTGGCTACACCTTC. The chain uses TRBV2 and TRBJ1-2; tentatively, D is TRBD1 (6 bases). The CDR3 is made up of 16 amino acids. Between the trimmed V and J ends, which lost 4 bases and 7 bases, there was a span of 22 bases. CDR1 and CDR2 (germline): SNHLY, FYNNEI.